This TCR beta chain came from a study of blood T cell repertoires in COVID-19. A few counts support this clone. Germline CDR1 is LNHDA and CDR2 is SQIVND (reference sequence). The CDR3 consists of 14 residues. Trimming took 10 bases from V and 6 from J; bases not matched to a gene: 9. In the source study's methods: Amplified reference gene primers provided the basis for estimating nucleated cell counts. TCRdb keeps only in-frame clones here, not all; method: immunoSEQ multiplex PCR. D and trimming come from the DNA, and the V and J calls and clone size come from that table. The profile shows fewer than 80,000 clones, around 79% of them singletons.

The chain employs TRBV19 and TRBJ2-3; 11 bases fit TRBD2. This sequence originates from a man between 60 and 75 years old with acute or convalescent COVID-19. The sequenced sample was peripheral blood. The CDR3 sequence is CATREIAGGDTQYF. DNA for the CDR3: TGTGCCACTAGGGAGATAGCGGGAGGGGATACGCAGTATTTT.